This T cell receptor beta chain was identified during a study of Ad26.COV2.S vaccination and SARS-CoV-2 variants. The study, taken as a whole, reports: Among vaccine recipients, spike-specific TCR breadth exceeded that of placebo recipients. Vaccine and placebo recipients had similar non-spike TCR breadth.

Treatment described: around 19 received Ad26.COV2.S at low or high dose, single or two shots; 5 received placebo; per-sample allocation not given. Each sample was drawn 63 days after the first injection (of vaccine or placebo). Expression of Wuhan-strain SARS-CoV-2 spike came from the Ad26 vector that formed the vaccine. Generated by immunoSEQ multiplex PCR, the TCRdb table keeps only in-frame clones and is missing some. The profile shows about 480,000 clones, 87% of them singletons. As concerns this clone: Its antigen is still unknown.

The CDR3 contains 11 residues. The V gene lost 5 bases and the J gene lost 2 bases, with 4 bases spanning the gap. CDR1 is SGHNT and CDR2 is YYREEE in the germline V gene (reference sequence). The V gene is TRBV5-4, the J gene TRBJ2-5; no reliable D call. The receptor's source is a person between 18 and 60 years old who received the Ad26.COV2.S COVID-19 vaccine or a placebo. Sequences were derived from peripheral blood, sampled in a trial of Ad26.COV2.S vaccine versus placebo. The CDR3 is CASSSQETQYF. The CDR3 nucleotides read TGTGCCAGCAGTTCTCAAGAGACCCAGTACTTC.